This record concerns one TCR beta chain sequence. Its antigen is unidentified. These data originate in a study of OX40 agonist ivuxolimab in advanced cancers. Study overall: As their treatment, patients were administered ivuxolimab, an agonistic anti-OX40 (CD134) antibody. Notes on the study in general: Normalized expansion of T-cell clones was also low for some nonresponders. Among T cells, CD8+ cells averaged more expanded clones than CD4+ cells.

Using immunoSEQ multiplex PCR, the repertoire was profiled, and TCRdb retains in-frame clones only, with some absent. The data hold roughly 23,000 clones, with about 77% observed a single time. Looked up from germline, CDR1 is SGHTA and CDR2 is FQGNSA. This CDR3 region has 11 residues. The germline V and J ends were trimmed by 8 bases and 8 bases, with 11 bases remaining between them. The study sampled blood at baseline, cycle 4 day 1, and cycle 7 day 1. The source was CD4+ or CD8+ T cells sorted from blood, collected in a trial of the OX40 agonist ivuxolimab. The clonotype comes from an adult with an advanced solid tumor such as melanoma, head and neck, liver or kidney cancer. The chain has TRBV7-2 and TRBJ2-3; no reliable D call. The CDR3 region has the DNA TGTGCCAGCTCCCCCTCGACTACGCAGTATTTT. It translates to CASSPSTTQYF.